This T cell receptor (beta chain) originates from a study of T cell repertoires in cytomegalovirus infection. This clonotype has just one count. Its antigen is unidentified. CDR1 MGHRA and CDR2 YSYEKL come from the germline V gene. The V segment lost 3 bases and the J segment 3 bases; nucleotides outside the gene matches: 6. This CDR3 has 15 residues. TCRdb reanalysed the reads using MiXCR and keeps one entry per CDR3 protein. The profile shows approximately 770,000 distinct CDR3 sequences, approximately 32% of them singletons. The chain carries TRBV4-1 and TRBJ1-1, with 8 bases aligning to TRBD1. The TCR sequence derives from a human donor in good health (CMV status not recorded). Some clones in this sample may be carry-over from other donors' samples. The sample here was cultured CD8+ T cells from PBMCs, taken from culture after CMV antigen stimulation. DNA of the CDR3: TGCGCCAGCAGCCAGGAACAGGGGGTTGACACTGAAGCTTTCTTT. Amino acids: CASSQEQGVDTEAFF.